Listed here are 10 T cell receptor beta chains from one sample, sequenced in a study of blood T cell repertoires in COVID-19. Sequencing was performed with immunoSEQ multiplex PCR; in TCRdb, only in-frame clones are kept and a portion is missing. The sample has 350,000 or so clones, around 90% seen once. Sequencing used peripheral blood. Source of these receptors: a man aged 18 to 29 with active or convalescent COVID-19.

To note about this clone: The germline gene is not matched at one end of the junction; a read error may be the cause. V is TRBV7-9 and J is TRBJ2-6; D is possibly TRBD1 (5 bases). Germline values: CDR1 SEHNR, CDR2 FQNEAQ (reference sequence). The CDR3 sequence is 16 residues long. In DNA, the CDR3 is TGTGCCAGCAGCTTAGTTAGGGGCTCTGGGGCCAACGTGCTGACTTTC. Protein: CASSLVRGSGANVLTF. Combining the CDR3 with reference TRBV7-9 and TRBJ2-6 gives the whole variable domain DTGVSQNPRHKITKRGQNVTFRCDPISEHNRLYWYRQTLGQGPEFLTYFQNEAQLEKSRLLSDRFSAERPKGSFSTLEIQRTEQGDSAMYLCASSLVRGSGANVLTFGAGSRLTVL.

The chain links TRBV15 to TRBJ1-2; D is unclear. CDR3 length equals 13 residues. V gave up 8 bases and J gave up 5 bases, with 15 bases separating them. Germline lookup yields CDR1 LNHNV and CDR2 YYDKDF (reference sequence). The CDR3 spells CATGGVEAYGYTF. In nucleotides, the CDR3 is TGTGCCACCGGAGGCGTTGAGGCGTATGGCTACACCTTC.

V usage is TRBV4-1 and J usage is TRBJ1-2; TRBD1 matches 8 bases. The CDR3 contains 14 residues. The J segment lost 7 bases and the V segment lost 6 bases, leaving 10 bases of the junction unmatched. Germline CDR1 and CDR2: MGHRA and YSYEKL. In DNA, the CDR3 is TGCGCCAGCAGACCAGGGGGCGCGGTAGTTGGCTACACCTTC. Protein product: CASRPGGAVVGYTF.

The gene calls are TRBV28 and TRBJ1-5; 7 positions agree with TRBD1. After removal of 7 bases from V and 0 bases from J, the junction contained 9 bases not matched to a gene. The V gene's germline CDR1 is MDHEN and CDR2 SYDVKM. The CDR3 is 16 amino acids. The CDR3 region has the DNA TGTGCCAGCACCCGAGGGACAGTTTATAGCAATCAGCCCCAGCATTTT. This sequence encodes CASTRGTVYSNQPQHF. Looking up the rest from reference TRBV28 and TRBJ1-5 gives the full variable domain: DVKVTQSSRYLVKRTGEKVFLECVQDMDHENMFWYRQDPGLGLRLIYFSYDVKMKEKGDIPEGYSVSREKKERFSLILESASTNQTSMYLCASTRGTVYSNQPQHFGDGTRLSIL.

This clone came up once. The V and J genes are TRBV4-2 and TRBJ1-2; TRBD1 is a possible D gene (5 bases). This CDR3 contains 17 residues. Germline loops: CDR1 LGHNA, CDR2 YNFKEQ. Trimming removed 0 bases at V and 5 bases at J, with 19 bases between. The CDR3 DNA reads TGTGCCAGCAGCCAAGAGAATGGCAGGGCTGCGACTTATGGCTACACCTTC. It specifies CASSQENGRAATYGYTF.

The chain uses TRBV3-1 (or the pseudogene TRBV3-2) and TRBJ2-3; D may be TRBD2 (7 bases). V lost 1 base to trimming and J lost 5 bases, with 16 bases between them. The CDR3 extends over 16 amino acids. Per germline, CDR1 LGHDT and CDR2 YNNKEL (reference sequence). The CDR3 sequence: CASSQVPGGEGDTQYF. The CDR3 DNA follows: TGTGCCAGCAGCCAAGTTCCGGGGGGCGAGGGAGATACGCAGTATTTT.

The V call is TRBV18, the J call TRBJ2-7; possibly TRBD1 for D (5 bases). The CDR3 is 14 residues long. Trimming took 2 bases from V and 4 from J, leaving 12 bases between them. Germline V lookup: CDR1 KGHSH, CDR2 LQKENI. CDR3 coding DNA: TGTGCCAGCTCACCAGGGCAGGGCGAGTACGAGCAGTACTTC. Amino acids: CASSPGQGEYEQYF. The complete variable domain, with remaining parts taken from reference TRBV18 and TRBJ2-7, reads NAGVMQNPRHLVRRRGQEARLRCSPMKGHSHVYWYRQLPEEGLKFMVYLQKENIIDESGMPKERFSAEFPKEGPSILRIQQVVRGDSAAYFCASSPGQGEYEQYFGPGTRLTVT.

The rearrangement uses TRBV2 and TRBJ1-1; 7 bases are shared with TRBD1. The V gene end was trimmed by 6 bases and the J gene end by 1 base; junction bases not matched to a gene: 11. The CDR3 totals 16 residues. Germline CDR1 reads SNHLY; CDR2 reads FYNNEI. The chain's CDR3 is CASRDRDSSSNTEAFF. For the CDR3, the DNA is TGTGCCAGCAGAGACCGGGACAGCTCGTCGAACACTGAAGCTTTCTTT.

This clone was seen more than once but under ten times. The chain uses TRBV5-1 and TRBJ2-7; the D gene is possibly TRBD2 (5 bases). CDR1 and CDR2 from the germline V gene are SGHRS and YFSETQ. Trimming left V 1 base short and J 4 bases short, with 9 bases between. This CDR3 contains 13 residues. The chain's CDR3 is CASSLSGYYEQYF. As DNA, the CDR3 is TGCGCCAGCAGCTTGAGCGGTTATTACGAGCAGTACTTC.

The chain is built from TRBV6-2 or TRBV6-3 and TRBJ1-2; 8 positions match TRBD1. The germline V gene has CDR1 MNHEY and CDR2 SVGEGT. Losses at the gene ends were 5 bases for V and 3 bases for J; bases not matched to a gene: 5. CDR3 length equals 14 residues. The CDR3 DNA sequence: TGTGCCAGCAGTCGAGGACAGGGTTACTATGGCTACACCTTC. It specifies CASSRGQGYYGYTF.